This is a list of T cell receptor beta chains from one sample in a study of T cells in Graves' hyperthyroidism and ophthalmopathy. TCRdb reprocessed the multiplex PCR reads with MiXCR, giving one entry per CDR3 protein. The repertoire holds about 620,000 distinct CDR3 sequences, roughly 16% seen once, with 3% to 4% in the top ten. Sequences were obtained from blood. These receptors were collected from a woman in her 30s with Graves' hyperthyroidism. The CDR3 runs from the conserved cysteine through the conserved F or W. A D gene is named only where the DNA matches it firmly. The size entry is marked missing in some rows and otherwise reads once, few, many or a size class.

CDR3: CASSPFFTPGNTIYF
DNA: TGTGCCAGCAGCCCCTTCTTTACCCCTGGAAACACCATATATTTT
D: NA
size: NA
V: TRBV28
J: TRBJ1-3

CDR3: CASSLVEGKLGYTF
DNA: TGTGCCAGCAGCTTAGTGGAGGGGAAACTTGGCTACACCTTC
D: NA
size: NA
V: TRBV7-9
J: TRBJ1-2

CDR3: CASRLQGGTDTQYF
DNA: TGTGCCAGCAGGCTTCAGGGGGGAACAGATACGCAGTATTTT
D: NA
size: NA
V: TRBV7-9
J: TRBJ2-3

CDR3: CASSQGTGGSNTEAFF
DNA: TGTGCCAGCTCACAGGGGACAGGGGGAAGTAACACTGAAGCTTTCTTT
D: TRBD1
size: NA
V: TRBV18
J: TRBJ1-1

CDR3: CASSFNGETDYGYTF
DNA: TGCGCCAGCAGCTTCAACGGTGAGACGGACTATGGCTACACCTTC
D: NA
size: many
V: TRBV5-1
J: TRBJ1-2

CDR3: CASSFSGRAYDEQFF
DNA: TGTGCCAGCAGCTTTAGCGGGAGGGCCTACGATGAGCAGTTCTTC
D: TRBD2
size: few
V: TRBV11-1
J: TRBJ2-1

CDR3: CASSLTSGKQTQYF
DNA: TGTGCCAGCAGCTTAACTAGCGGGAAACAGACCCAGTACTTC
D: TRBD2
size: few
V: TRBV7-2
J: TRBJ2-5

CDR3: CASSSPTGGLITDTQYF
DNA: TGTGCCAGCAGCTCCCCGACAGGGGGATTAATCACAGATACGCAGTATTTT
D: TRBD1
size: many
V: TRBV28
J: TRBJ2-3

CDR3: CAGSAGTGELFF
DNA: TGTGCCGGCTCAGCGGGAACCGGGGAGCTGTTTTTT
D: TRBD2
size: NA
V: TRBV13
J: TRBJ2-2

CDR3: CASSAPGVYTDTQYF
DNA: TGTGCCAGCAGCGCCCCCGGGGTGTACACAGATACGCAGTATTTT
D: NA
size: few
V: TRBV9
J: TRBJ2-3

CDR3: CASSFTGTGANVLTF
DNA: TGTGCCAGCAGTTTTACCGGTACTGGGGCCAACGTCCTGACTTTC
D: NA
size: NA
V: TRBV28
J: TRBJ2-6

CDR3: CASSLAGEGSGYTF
DNA: TGCGCCAGCAGCTTGGCCGGAGAGGGATCCGGCTACACCTTC
D: NA
size: few
V: TRBV5-1
J: TRBJ1-2

CDR3: CSATVSDQPQHF
DNA: TGCAGTGCTACTGTTTCGGATCAGCCCCAGCATTTT
D: NA
size: few
V: TRBV20-1
J: TRBJ1-5

CDR3: CASSKKTVNTEAFF
DNA: TGTGCCAGCAGTAAAAAGACAGTGAACACTGAAGCTTTCTTT
D: NA
size: few
V: TRBV27
J: TRBJ1-1

CDR3: CASSLVVQSTGELFF
DNA: TGTGCCAGCAGCTTAGTGGTACAATCGACCGGGGAGCTGTTTTTT
D: NA
size: few
V: TRBV7-2
J: TRBJ2-2

CDR3: CSARDRLGLAYEQYF
DNA: TGCAGTGCTAGAGATAGGTTGGGACTAGCTTACGAGCAGTACTTC
D: TRBD2
size: NA
V: TRBV20-1
J: TRBJ2-7

CDR3: CASSYRQGAAHGYTF
DNA: TGTGCCAGCAGTTACCGGCAGGGGGCGGCTCATGGCTACACCTTC
D: TRBD1
size: NA
V: TRBV6-4
J: TRBJ1-2

CDR3: CAWSVGSPSSYEQYF
DNA: TGTGCCTGGAGTGTAGGCAGCCCCAGCTCCTACGAGCAGTACTTC
D: NA
size: NA
V: TRBV30
J: TRBJ2-7

CDR3: CASSLRTSGVKENIQYF
DNA: TGTGCCAGCAGTTTAAGGACTAGCGGAGTTAAAGAAAACATTCAGTACTTC
D: TRBD2
size: many
V: TRBV2
J: TRBJ2-4

CDR3: CSARPGSDQPQHF
DNA: TGCAGTGCTAGACCGGGATCCGATCAGCCCCAGCATTTT
D: NA
size: many
V: TRBV20-1
J: TRBJ1-5

CDR3: CASSLRDRVAGELFF
DNA: TGTGCCAGCAGTTTAAGGGACAGGGTGGCCGGGGAGCTGTTTTTT
D: TRBD1
size: few
V: TRBV27
J: TRBJ2-2

CDR3: CASSPWGDQPQHF
DNA: TGTGCCAGCAGCCCGTGGGGGGATCAGCCCCAGCATTTT
D: NA
size: many
V: TRBV6-2/TRBV6-3
J: TRBJ1-5

CDR3: CASSQGRAWMNTEAFF
DNA: TGCGCCAGCAGCCAAGGGAGAGCGTGGATGAACACTGAAGCTTTCTTT
D: NA
size: NA
V: TRBV4-3
J: TRBJ1-1

CDR3: CASTEGSGLQETQYF
DNA: TGTGCCAGCACCGAAGGATCGGGACTCCAAGAGACCCAGTACTTC
D: NA
size: NA
V: TRBV6-1
J: TRBJ2-5

CDR3: CSVVQGYGYTF
DNA: TGCAGCGTTGTACAGGGATATGGCTACACCTTC
D: NA
size: NA
V: TRBV29-1
J: TRBJ1-2

CDR3: CASSLKGAPEAFF
DNA: TGTGCCAGCAGTTTAAAGGGGGCCCCTGAAGCTTTCTTT
D: TRBD1
size: many
V: TRBV28
J: TRBJ1-1

CDR3: CASSPPWASGNTDTQYF
DNA: TGTGCCAGCTCACCCCCCTGGGCTAGCGGAAACACAGATACGCAGTATTTT
D: TRBD2
size: few
V: TRBV18
J: TRBJ2-3

CDR3: CASRKDLTVRPQYF
DNA: TGTGCCAGCAGGAAGGACCTGACCGTCCGTCCGCAGTATTTT
D: NA
size: NA
V: TRBV6-1
J: TRBJ2-3

CDR3: CASSSATSADTQYF
DNA: TGTGCCAGCAGCTCCGCGACTAGCGCGGATACGCAGTATTTT
D: TRBD2
size: many
V: TRBV7-2
J: TRBJ2-3

CDR3: CATSRDWGYEQYF
DNA: TGTGCCACCAGCAGAGATTGGGGTTACGAGCAGTACTTC
D: NA
size: NA
V: TRBV15
J: TRBJ2-7

CDR3: CASSERDRPQETQYF
DNA: TGTGCCAGCAGTGAGAGGGACAGACCCCAAGAGACCCAGTACTTC
D: TRBD1
size: NA
V: TRBV27
J: TRBJ2-5

CDR3: CASSQARGRVGQYF
DNA: TGCGCCAGCAGCCAAGCTCGCGGGAGGGTTGGGCAGTACTTC
D: TRBD2
size: NA
V: TRBV4-1
J: TRBJ2-7

CDR3: CAISEGNTGELFF
DNA: TGTGCCATCAGTGAGGGAAACACCGGGGAGCTGTTTTTT
D: NA
size: NA
V: TRBV10-3
J: TRBJ2-2

CDR3: CASRSSGEVEKLFF
DNA: TGTGCCAGCAGGTCATCGGGGGAGGTTGAAAAACTGTTTTTT
D: NA
size: many
V: TRBV6-1
J: TRBJ1-4

CDR3: CASSDVGRGAYEQYF
DNA: TGTGCCAGCAGTGACGTTGGCAGGGGCGCCTACGAGCAGTACTTC
D: NA
size: many
V: TRBV6-1
J: TRBJ2-7

CDR3: CASSPRTAPANVLTF
DNA: TGTGCCAGCAGTCCCCGGACCGCCCCAGCCAACGTCCTGACTTTC
D: NA
size: NA
V: TRBV12-3/TRBV12-4
J: TRBJ2-6

CDR3: CASSLSGPGTSYSNQPQHF
DNA: TGTGCCAGCAGTTTATCGGGGCCGGGGACATCCTATAGCAATCAGCCCCAGCATTTT
D: NA
size: many
V: TRBV12-3/TRBV12-4
J: TRBJ1-5

CDR3: CASSWDRLETQYF
DNA: TGTGCCAGCAGCTGGGACAGGTTAGAGACCCAGTACTTC
D: TRBD1
size: NA
V: TRBV12-3/TRBV12-4
J: TRBJ2-5

CDR3: CSARRGLGDRQNSPLHF
DNA: TGCAGTGCTAGAAGGGGTTTGGGCGACAGGCAGAATTCACCCCTCCACTTT
D: NA
size: many
V: TRBV20-1
J: TRBJ1-6

CDR3: CASRGAGGNTDTQYF
DNA: TGTGCCAGCAGGGGAGCGGGAGGGAACACAGATACGCAGTATTTT
D: TRBD2
size: many
V: TRBV6-1
J: TRBJ2-3

CDR3: CASSLAQQNQPQHF
DNA: TGTGCCAGCAGCTTAGCACAGCAAAATCAGCCCCAGCATTTT
D: NA
size: NA
V: TRBV7-8
J: TRBJ1-5

CDR3: CASSLGTGAQGTTEAFF
DNA: TGCGCCAGCAGCTTGGGGACCGGGGCCCAAGGGACCACTGAAGCTTTCTTT
D: NA
size: NA
V: TRBV5-1
J: TRBJ1-1

CDR3: CAIRRSLDQPQHF
DNA: TGTGCCATCAGAAGAAGTTTGGATCAGCCCCAGCATTTT
D: NA
size: NA
V: TRBV10-3
J: TRBJ1-5